Each of the 11 T cell receptor beta chains below was sequenced from the same sample in a study of sequential checkpoint blockade in melanoma. Treatment denoted: randomized to nivolumab then ipilimumab (arm A) or the reverse (arm B). TCRdb's table, derived via immunoSEQ multiplex PCR, lists solely in-frame clones and lacks some. The sample includes approximately 23,000 clones, around 85% of them seen just once. The sample here was CD8+ T cells sorted from blood (inferred from file names), taken from a patient given nivolumab and ipilimumab in sequence. Source of these receptors: a human donor with melanoma.

This chain joins TRBV4-1 and TRBJ2-5, with 10 bases matching TRBD2. The J call may be faulty, since TRBJ2-7 better matches the DNA end. Germline lookup yields CDR1 MGHRA and CDR2 YSYEKL. This CDR3 is 16 amino acids long. The CDR3 DNA sequence: TGCGCCAGCAGCCAAGCTAGCGGGAGAAGGTCCTACGAGCAGTACTTC. Amino acid sequence: CASSQASGRRSYEQYF.

The chain has TRBV9 and TRBJ2-7; 7 bases are a match to TRBD1. CDR3 length: 14 residues. The junction had 3 bases not matched to a gene; V was cut back by 0 bases and J by 3 bases. The germline V gene has CDR1 SGDLS and CDR2 YYNGEE. CDR3 region: CASSVGTGLYEQYF. The CDR3 region has the DNA TGTGCCAGCAGCGTAGGGACAGGACTCTACGAGCAGTACTTC.

As for this clone: The sample has other DNA sequences that encode this CDR3 too. The chain couples TRBV27 to TRBJ2-7; a weak D match, TRBD1 (6 bases). The germline V gene encodes CDR1 MNHEY and CDR2 SMNVEV (reference sequence). Trimming stripped 0 bases from V and 3 bases from J, with 9 bases between. There are 14 residues in the CDR3. DNA for the CDR3: TGTGCCAGCAGTTTATCAGCGGACAGCTACGAGCAGTACTTC. It yields the protein CASSLSADSYEQYF.

V is TRBV7-2 and J is TRBJ2-7; D gene unclear. The CDR3 sequence is 15 residues long. The germline gives CDR1 SGHTA, CDR2 FQGNSA. V was pared by 2 bases and J by 2 bases, with 13 bases between. The CDR3 is CASSLRFSSAYEQYF. The DNA for the CDR3 is TGTGCCAGCAGCTTACGCTTTTCCTCGGCCTACGAGCAGTACTTC.

CDR3 bases: TGTGCCAGCAGCTTAGGCTTGGTCAGGGCTGGAAACACCATATATTTT. This sequence encodes CASSLGLVRAGNTIYF. The chain combines TRBV7-9 with TRBJ1-3, with D possibly being TRBD1 (5 bases). Germline values: CDR1 SEHNR, CDR2 FQNEAQ (reference sequence). The V end was cut by 1 base, the J end by 2 bases, with 12 bases between. CDR3 length: 16 residues. Together with reference TRBV7-9 and TRBJ1-3, the CDR3 gives the full variable domain: DTGVSQNPRHKITKRGQNVTFRCDPISEHNRLYWYRQTLGQGPEFLTYFQNEAQLEKSRLLSDRFSAERPKGSFSTLEIQRTEQGDSAMYLCASSLGLVRAGNTIYFGEGSWLTVV.

This chain uses TRBV10-3 with TRBJ2-7; 7 bases are shared with TRBD2. Trimming removed 0 bases from V and 3 bases from J; junction bases left unmatched: 11. This CDR3 spans 17 amino acids. CDR1 and CDR2 (germline): ENHRY, SYGVKD. The CDR3 sequence is CAISESIGGGGGYEQYF. Written as DNA, the CDR3 is TGTGCCATCAGTGAGTCGATTGGAGGTGGGGGGGGCTACGAGCAGTACTTC.

This sequence joins TRBV2 and TRBJ1-4; TRBD1 matches at 7 bases. Trimming at V came to 8 bases and at J to 5 bases, leaving 11 bases not matched to a gene. The CDR3 runs to 15 residues. Per germline, CDR1 SNHLY and CDR2 FYNNEI. CDR3 nucleotide sequence: TGTGCCAGCGCTCCCTGGGGCAGGGGGAATGAAAAACTGTTTTTT. Protein product: CASAPWGRGNEKLFF.

This chain uses TRBV28 with TRBJ2-5; tentative D call: TRBD1 (6 bases). V was pared by 7 bases and J by 2 bases, with 14 bases between. From germline, CDR1 is MDHEN and CDR2 SYDVKM. The CDR3 runs to 14 residues. DNA of the CDR3: TGTGCCAGCAAACTACAGGGTGGGCAAGAGACCCAGTACTTC. Amino acid sequence: CASKLQGGQETQYF.

The chain uses TRBV6-1 and TRBJ2-3, with D hard to call. The V gene's germline CDR1 is MNHNS and CDR2 SASEGT. Trimming shortened V by 2 bases and J by 6 bases, and 9 bases separated the two germline ends. The CDR3 consists of 13 residues. CDR3 in amino acids: CASSEWARDTQYF. Written as DNA, the CDR3 is TGTGCCAGCAGTGAATGGGCGCGCGATACGCAGTATTTT.

This clone is categorized as medium-sized (0.01 to 0.1%). The gene calls are TRBV10-2 and TRBJ1-5, with no clear D. From germline, CDR1 is WSHSY and CDR2 SAAADI. This CDR3 region has 17 residues. Trimming removed 4 bases from V and 7 bases from J, with 23 bases in between. The CDR3, as DNA: TGCGCCAGCAGTGCGACCGGTGTGGGCCCTGCGAACCAGCCCCAGCATTTT. This codes for CASSATGVGPANQPQHF.

This chain uses TRBV28 with TRBJ1-5; a weak D match, TRBD1 (5 bases). Germline V gene sequence: CDR1 MDHEN, CDR2 SYDVKM. The CDR3 loop spans 13 amino acids. With 6 bases removed from V and 6 bases from J, the gap between germline ends came to 12 bases. The CDR3 reads CASSLRGRQPQHF. The CDR3, as DNA: TGTGCCAGCAGCCTAAGGGGCCGTCAGCCCCAGCATTTT.